This T cell receptor beta chain is drawn from a study of T-cell memory formation after mild COVID-19. The V gene's germline CDR1 is PRHDT and CDR2 FYEKMQ (reference sequence). This CDR3 region has 14 residues. V was clipped by 4 bases and J by 4 bases, with 12 bases between them. MiXCR was run by TCRdb on the 5' RACE reads, yielding one entry per CDR3 protein. In the table there are about 400,000 distinct CDR3 sequences, around a quarter of which are singletons. Study-level points and caveats: The study detected some responding clones in pre-infection memory, suggesting cross-reactive memory joined.

A word on this clonotype: Its antigen is not identified.

The V gene is TRBV13, the J gene TRBJ2-3; D unclear. This clonotype originated in an adult woman who had mild COVID-19 (a few samples of this study predate the infection). Cell type and time point are not known. Sequenced: PBMCs or a T cell subset sorted from them (not recorded which). CDR3 nucleotide sequence: TGTGCCAGCAGCTCCGGACGGTGGGCAGATACGCAGTATTTT. The encoded protein is CASSSGRWADTQYF.